The clone carrying this T cell receptor (beta chain) was seen only once. Antigen: not known. This sample is drawn from a study of T cell responses to AZD1222 COVID-19 vaccine. Overall study results and limits: Donors in the cohort were predominantly white British and more often female, and clonal diversity was possibly underestimated. Two doses of AZD1222 preceded a rise in Spike-specific TCR breadth and depth.

Sequenced by immunoSEQ multiplex PCR; TCRdb stores in-frame clones only, minus some. In the table there are approximately 120,000 clones, roughly nine tenths of which are singletons. The sequence derives from an adult in good health. This specimen consisted of peripheral blood, obtained on day 0 of AZD1222 vaccination.

CDR3 bases: TGTGCCAGCAGCTTGACAAGCGGGGGGGGCGGCACTGAAGCTTTCTTT. Translated, it gives CASSLTSGGGGTEAFF. The chain combines TRBV5-6 with TRBJ1-1; tentatively, D is TRBD1 (6 bases). The V gene's germline CDR1 is SGHDT and CDR2 YYEEEE. The CDR3 contains 16 residues. V lost 1 base and J lost 4, with 17 bases in between.